These T cell receptor beta chains were read from a single sample in a study of CD8 T cells in Susac syndrome. Using its own MiXCR run on the immunoSEQ multiplex PCR reads, TCRdb lists one record per CDR3 protein. Counted here are 210,000 or so distinct CDR3 sequences, 94% occurring once; the ten biggest clones make up 0.15%. The specimen was CD4+ T cells from PBMCs. The receptor source for this set is a human donor with Susac syndrome. Both conserved end residues are part of each CDR3. D genes are given only for firm matches. Size is stated for part of the rows, as once, few or many counts, or as a class when the clone is expanded.

V	J	size	D	DNA	CDR3
TRBV11-2	TRBJ1-4	NA	NA	TGTGCCAGCAGCATTGGAGGGCGCGAGAATGAAAAACTGTTTTTT	CASSIGGRENEKLFF
TRBV2	TRBJ2-7	NA	NA	TGTGCCAGCGGTGCACTCGGGACTGCCTACGAGCAGTACTTC	CASGALGTAYEQYF
TRBV30	TRBJ2-4	NA	NA	TGTGCCTGGAGACCGATCGGAGCCAAAAACATTCAGTACTTC	CAWRPIGAKNIQYF
TRBV19	TRBJ1-1	NA	NA	TGTGCCAGTAGTCCGGACCCACCCGAAGCTTTCTTT	CASSPDPPEAFF
TRBV7-2	TRBJ2-1	NA	NA	TGTGCCAGCAGCATACCCGGGATTCACAATGAGCAGTTCTTC	CASSIPGIHNEQFF
TRBV12-3/TRBV12-4	TRBJ1-1	NA	NA	TGTGCCAGCAGTTTAGTTTTAGAAGCTTTCTTT	CASSLVLEAFF
TRBV28	TRBJ1-5	NA	NA	TGTGCCAGCAGTTTCTCAGGGAACGGCAATCAGCCCCAGCATTTT	CASSFSGNGNQPQHF
TRBV19	TRBJ2-2	NA	TRBD2	TGTGCCAGTAGTATTGCTAGCGGGGGCCAGAACACCGGGGAGCTGTTTTTT	CASSIASGGQNTGELFF
TRBV6-1	TRBJ2-7	few	TRBD1	TGTGCCAGCAGTCCCCAGGACAGGTTCCCCTACGAGCAGTACTTC	CASSPQDRFPYEQYF
TRBV29-1	TRBJ1-2	NA	TRBD1	TGCAGCGTTGACCCCGGGACAGGGGACGACTATGGCTACACCTTC	CSVDPGTGDDYGYTF
TRBV20-1	TRBJ2-5	NA	NA	TGCAGTGCCCTAGGGGCTCTCTCTCAAGAGACCCAGTACTTC	CSALGALSQETQYF
TRBV7-8	TRBJ2-7	once	NA	TGTGCCAGCAGTATAGGTGGGGCCTACGAGCAGTACTTC	CASSIGGAYEQYF
TRBV15	TRBJ1-4	NA	NA	TGTGCCACCAGCAGAGACGGGACGGTTTCTAATGAAAAACTGTTTTTT	CATSRDGTVSNEKLFF
TRBV20-1	TRBJ2-1	NA	NA	TGCAGTGCTGGGGGGGCCTCCTACAATGAGCAGTTCTTC	CSAGGASYNEQFF
TRBV11-1	TRBJ2-3	NA	NA	TGTGCCAGCGGGGACTCCAAAGGGACAGATACGCAGTATTTT	CASGDSKGTDTQYF
TRBV5-1	TRBJ2-7	NA	NA	TGCGCCAGCAGCTGGGGATCGACCACCCTCGTGGGCTACGAGCAGTACTTC	CASSWGSTTLVGYEQYF
TRBV4-2	TRBJ2-3	NA	TRBD2	TGTGCCAGCAGCCAAGATGGCCTAGCGGGGGGGCCGAGCCCGCAGTATTTT	CASSQDGLAGGPSPQYF
TRBV4-3	TRBJ1-1	once	TRBD1	TGCGCCAGCAGCCAATACAGGGGGGAACCTCTCGAAGCTTTCTTT	CASSQYRGEPLEAFF
TRBV7-9	TRBJ2-2	NA	NA	TGTGCCAGCAGCGTAGACAGCCGAAACACCGGGGAGCTGTTTTTT	CASSVDSRNTGELFF
TRBV7-9	TRBJ1-1	NA	TRBD1	TGTGCCAGCAGCCGTTCAGGGGGTAACACTGAAGCTTTCTTT	CASSRSGGNTEAFF
TRBV3-1	TRBJ2-5	NA	TRBD2	TGTGCCAGCAGCCAAGTCTTAGCGGGGGTTGGGGGGACCCAGTACTTC	CASSQVLAGVGGTQYF
TRBV30	TRBJ1-2	NA	TRBD1	TGTGCCTGGGGGGACAGGGGCTATGGCTACACCTTC	CAWGDRGYGYTF
TRBV5-4	TRBJ2-1	NA	NA	TGTGCCAGCAGCTCCCAGACCTGGGATGAGCAGTTCTTC	CASSSQTWDEQFF
TRBV11-1	TRBJ2-4	NA	TRBD2	TGTGCCAGCAGCGCTCGCCGGACTAGCGGGGAAAGGAAGGGCAACAAAAACATTCAGTACTTC	CASSARRTSGERKGNKNIQYF
TRBV4-3	TRBJ1-4	NA	NA	TGCGCCAGCAGCCCAGGGAACGGGCGGGGTAATGAAAAACTGTTTTTT	CASSPGNGRGNEKLFF
TRBV12-3/TRBV12-4	TRBJ2-5	NA	TRBD2	TGTGCCAGCAGTTTGATGCGGGGGGGCGCAGAGACCCAGTACTTC	CASSLMRGGAETQYF
TRBV27	TRBJ1-3	NA	NA	TGTGCCAGCAGTTTACCTGGAAACACCATATATTTT	CASSLPGNTIYF
TRBV29-1	TRBJ2-1	NA	TRBD1	TGCAGCGTTGAGATGAGGGACAGCACGGTCTACAATGAGCAGTTCTTC	CSVEMRDSTVYNEQFF
TRBV20-1	TRBJ2-7	once	NA	TGCAGTGCTTTTTCAAGAGTGGTTGGGGCCTCGAGCTCCTACGAGCAGTACTTC	CSAFSRVVGASSSYEQYF
TRBV18	TRBJ1-3	NA	TRBD1	TGTGCCAGCTCACGGGGACAGGGCAGAGGAAACACCATATATTTT	CASSRGQGRGNTIYF
TRBV29-1	TRBJ2-5	NA	TRBD2	TGCAGCGTTCCTAGCGGGCGGGAGACCCAGTACTTC	CSVPSGRETQYF
TRBV15	TRBJ2-1	NA	TRBD2	TGTGCCACCAACCCCCGAAGGACTAGCTCTGAGCAGTTCTTC	CATNPRRTSSEQFF
TRBV10-3	TRBJ2-7	NA	TRBD2	TGTGCCATCAGTGCGGGGGGGAAGCTCTCCGAGCAGTACTTC	CAISAGGKLSEQYF